One sample yielded the 25 T cell receptor beta chains listed below, sequenced in a study of Graves' ophthalmopathy and Graves' hyperthyroidism. RNA transcripts yielded amplified TCR beta CDR3 regions. RT-PCR was first run with HTBI primers, then multiplex PCR in a second round. In TCRdb, the multiplex PCR reads were re-called with MiXCR into one record per CDR3 protein. The table shows 200,000 to 250,000 distinct CDR3 sequences, with about 47% occurring only once. Sample: peripheral blood. These receptors were obtained from an adult man with Graves' ophthalmopathy.

This clonotype showed up just a few times. The chain employs TRBV11-2 and TRBJ2-2; D remains ambiguous. This CDR3 spans 14 amino acids. Germline-derived CDR1 and CDR2 are SGHAT and FQNNGV. V lost 3 bases to trimming and J lost 4 bases, with 9 bases between them. The CDR3 region has the DNA TGTGCCAGCAGCTTCACTCTCCCCACCGGGGAGCTGTTTTTT. Translation gives CASSFTLPTGELFF.

Details on this clonotype: At one end the junction does not follow the germline gene, possibly because of a read error. The chain has TRBV10-2 and TRBJ2-7; TRBD2 matches 12 bases. The CDR3 length is 14 residues. CDR1 and CDR2 (germline): WSHSY, SAAADI. CDR3 nucleotides: TGCGCCAGCAGTCCTAGCGGGGGGGCTGGGGAGCTGTACTTC. Its protein product is CASSPSGGAGELYF.

The rearrangement links TRBV7-8 to TRBJ2-5; D unresolved. This CDR3 is built from 13 residues. CDR1 and CDR2 (germline): SGHVS, FQNEAQ. Trimming took 5 bases from V and 4 from J, leaving 11 bases between them. CDR3: CASSKESRETQYF. CDR3 sequence (DNA): TGTGCCAGCAGCAAGGAGAGTCGAGAGACCCAGTACTTC.

Concerning this clonotype itself: An end of the junction differs from the germline gene, which may be a read error. The J gene is TRBJ2-5, the V gene TRBV11-2, with 7 bases lining up with TRBD1. The V gene's germline CDR1 is SGHAT and CDR2 FQNNGV. The CDR3 is 12 residues long. CDR3 region: CASSLGPTGHGF. CDR3 nucleotide sequence: TGTGCCAGCAGCTTAGGGCCGACAGGGCACGGCTTC. Looking up the rest from reference TRBV11-2 and TRBJ2-5 gives the full variable domain: EAGVAQSPRYKIIEKRQSVAFWCNPISGHATLYWYQQILGQGPKLLIQFQNNGVVDDSQLPKDRFSAERLKGVDSTLKIQPAKLEDSAVYLCASSLGPTGHGFGPGTRLLVL.

This clonotype has only a few counts. V usage is TRBV7-2 and J usage is TRBJ1-3; the match to TRBD1 covers 7 bases. The CDR3 loop spans 15 amino acids. Losses at the gene ends were 3 bases for V and 0 bases for J; bases not matched to a gene: 2. Germline V gives CDR1 SGHTA, CDR2 FQGNSA. Here the CDR3 reads CASSLTGNSGNTIYF. CDR3 nucleotides: TGTGCCAGCAGCTTGACAGGGAACTCTGGAAACACCATATATTTT.

The chain couples TRBV3-1 to TRBJ2-5; D is ambiguous. The CDR3 consists of 14 residues. With 4 bases removed from V and 5 bases from J, the gap between germline ends came to 14 bases. Germline V gives CDR1 LGHDT, CDR2 YNNKEL (reference sequence). The DNA of the CDR3 is TGTGCCAGCAGCCCTGCGCGGTTCCGGGAGACCCAGTACTTC. Encoded protein: CASSPARFRETQYF.

The chain combines TRBV7-9 with TRBJ1-2, with D possibly TRBD1 on 5 matching bases. The CDR3 contains 14 residues. Germline V CDR1 and CDR2: SEHNR, FQNEAQ (reference sequence). V lost 3 bases, J lost 8 bases, and 16 bases lay in between. CDR3 DNA sequence: TGTGCCAGCAGCTTCTCCATGGGGGTAGGGGGCTACACCTTC. Translated, it gives CASSFSMGVGGYTF.

The CDR3 nucleotides are TGTGCCAGCAGCGCTGCCGGGACATCCTACGAGCAGTACTTC. Translating gives CASSAAGTSYEQYF. The chain uses TRBV7-9 and TRBJ2-7, with a weak D call TRBD1 (6 bases). CDR1 and CDR2 (germline): SEHNR, FQNEAQ (reference sequence). The CDR3 is 14 residues long. The V end was cut by 5 bases, the J end by 1 base, with 12 bases between.

Remarks on this clonotype: A read error may produce the germline difference seen at one junction end. The genes are TRBV7-9 and TRBJ1-5; D remains unclear. The CDR3 contains 15 residues. From germline, CDR1 is SEHNR and CDR2 FQNEAQ (reference sequence). CDR3 sequence reads: CASSQDEANNRPQHF. In DNA form, the CDR3 reads TGCGCCAGCAGCCAAGATGAGGCCAACAATCGGCCCCAGCATTTT.

The V gene is TRBV7-6, the J gene TRBJ2-2; D possibly matches TRBD1 or TRBD2 (5 bases each). There are 17 residues in the CDR3. V lost 0 bases and J 3 bases, leaving 14 bases between the germline ends. The germline gives CDR1 SGHVS, CDR2 FNYEAQ. CDR3 in DNA: TGTGCCAGCAGCTTAGCTTCGGCAGGGACCTACACCGGGGAGCTGTTTTTT. It codes for CASSLASAGTYTGELFF.

This rearrangement joins TRBV5-1 to TRBJ2-2; D gene uncertain. The CDR3 consists of 17 residues. V gave up 0 bases and J gave up 0 bases, with 12 bases separating them. Per germline, CDR1 SGHRS and CDR2 YFSETQ. The CDR3 loop reads CASSLETYNANTGELFF. The CDR3 bases are TGCGCCAGCAGCTTGGAGACCTACAACGCGAACACCGGGGAGCTGTTTTTT.

V gene TRBV5-6 combines with J gene TRBJ2-5, with 8 bases that match TRBD2. V lost 2 bases and J lost 5; bases outside the gene matches: 11. Germline CDR1 reads SGHDT; CDR2 reads YYEEEE. There are 16 residues in the CDR3. In DNA, the CDR3 is TGTGCCAGCAGCTTTGTGAGCGGGGGAGAACGGGAGACCCAGTACTTC. Amino acid sequence: CASSFVSGGERETQYF.

This clonotype was counted a few times. CDR3 bases: TGTGCCAGCAGTCCTCCTAGGGGAGGGGAGACCCAGTACTTC. Amino acids: CASSPPRGGETQYF. The V call is TRBV25-1, the J call TRBJ2-5; 7 nucleotides match TRBD2. The V and J ends lost 5 bases and 5 bases, in that order; junction bases with no gene match: 8. CDR1 and CDR2 (germline): MGHDK, SYGVNS. The CDR3 contains 14 residues.

The rearrangement joins TRBV4-1 to TRBJ2-7, with 7 positions matching TRBD2. CDR1 and CDR2 (germline): MGHRA, YSYEKL. The CDR3 runs to 14 residues. Trimming removed 3 bases from V and 3 bases from J; junction bases left unmatched: 5. CDR3 nucleotides: TGCGCCAGCAGCCACCCGGCTAGCGGCTACGAGCAGTACTTC. Translated: CASSHPASGYEQYF.

The J gene is TRBJ1-2, the V gene TRBV7-9; 11 bases agree with TRBD1. The CDR3 covers 14 residues. Germline V gene lookup returns CDR1 SEHNR and CDR2 FQNEAQ (reference sequence). After removal of 5 bases from V and 6 bases from J, the junction contained 5 bases not matched to a gene. As DNA, the CDR3 is TGTGCCAGCAGCCTATGGACAGGGGGCAATGGCTACACCTTC. It codes for CASSLWTGGNGYTF.

The chain couples TRBV24-1 to TRBJ2-7; the D gene is possibly TRBD2 (6 bases). Trimming left V 4 bases short and J 1 base short, with 22 bases between. The CDR3 extends over 18 amino acids. In germline, CDR1 is KGHDR, CDR2 SFDVKD. CDR3 nucleotide sequence: TGTGCCACCAGTGACCCGGACACCGGGTATGGGGGGTCCTACGAGCAGTACTTC. It yields the protein CATSDPDTGYGGSYEQYF.

The J gene is TRBJ2-7, the V gene TRBV20-1; 8 bases map to TRBD2. V gave up 6 bases and J gave up 3 bases; unmatched junction bases: 10. Germline-derived CDR1 and CDR2 are DFQATT and SNEGSKA (reference sequence). The CDR3 is 14 amino acids. The CDR3 region has the DNA TGCAGTGCCACCCCGACTAGCGAGAACTACGAGCAGTACTTC. Translation gives CSATPTSENYEQYF.

This clonotype was observed a few times. The V and J genes are TRBV29-1 and TRBJ1-2, with D possibly TRBD1 on 5 matching bases. CDR3 size: 13 residues. CDR1 and CDR2 (germline): SQVTM, ANQGSEA. The V gene lost 7 bases and the J gene lost 7 bases, with 19 bases spanning the gap. The CDR3 DNA follows: TGCAGCGCCCACCTCTCGGGGGGGAGTGGCTACACCTTC. This gives the protein CSAHLSGGSGYTF.

The chain joins TRBV7-9 to TRBJ2-7; weak D call: TRBD2 (5 bases). V was trimmed by 5 bases and J by 2 bases, leaving 16 bases between them. Per the germline V gene, CDR1 is SEHNR and CDR2 is FQNEAQ (reference sequence). The CDR3 has 15 residues. In DNA form, the CDR3 reads TGTGCCAGCAGCCCACGTGGGGAGAGGGCCTACGAGCAGTACTTC. Protein product: CASSPRGERAYEQYF.

The chain employs TRBV29-1 and TRBJ2-7; 7 positions agree with TRBD2. CDR3 length: 13 amino acids. Germline CDR1 and CDR2: SQVTM and ANQGSEA. V lost 7 bases, J lost 2 bases, and 8 bases stayed unmatched. The DNA of the CDR3 is TGCAGCGCCAGCGGGGCAGAAACCTACGAGCAGTACTTC. Its protein is CSASGAETYEQYF.

As regards this clonotype: A much more abundant neighbour one base away suggests this may be a read error. This sequence joins TRBV25-1 and TRBJ2-5, with D maybe TRBD2 (7 bases). CDR1 is MGHDK, CDR2 SYGVNS, per germline. This CDR3 region has 14 residues. The CDR3 region is CASSENTGREIQYF. The CDR3 region has the DNA TGTGCCAGCAGTGAAAATACAGGGAGGGAGATCCAGTACTTC.

This rearrangement joins TRBV7-3 to TRBJ1-6; no firm D call. V was clipped by 5 bases and J by 10 bases, with 15 bases between them. There are 14 residues in the CDR3. Germline CDR1 is SGHTA and CDR2 is FQGTGA. The CDR3 DNA is TGTGCCAGCAGCGCAGGATCCCTTAACTCACCCCTCCACTTT. As protein: CASSAGSLNSPLHF.

The chain couples TRBV7-9 to TRBJ1-4, with 7 bases lining up with TRBD1. The germline CDR1 and CDR2 sequences are SEHNR and FQNEAQ (reference sequence). The CDR3 extends over 14 amino acids. With 2 bases clipped from V and 7 bases from J, the junction kept 4 bases outside the gene matches. DNA for the CDR3: TGTGCCAGCAGCTTATCGGCAGGGGGTGAAAAACTGTTTTTT. Its protein is CASSLSAGGEKLFF. The variable domain in full, completed from reference TRBV7-9 and TRBJ1-4, reads DTGVSQNPRHKITKRGQNVTFRCDPISEHNRLYWYRQTLGQGPEFLTYFQNEAQLEKSRLLSDRFSAERPKGSFSTLEIQRTEQGDSAMYLCASSLSAGGEKLFFGSGTQLSVL.

The chain employs TRBV10-3 and TRBJ2-5; a possible D gene is TRBD2 (5 bases). CDR1 ENHRY and CDR2 SYGVKD come from the germline V gene. Trimming shortened V by 4 bases and J by 1 base, and 16 bases separated the two germline ends. The CDR3 has 16 amino acids. The CDR3 nucleotides are TGTGCCATCAGTGGAGTGCCTTCACTAGGCCAAGAGACCCAGTACTTC. Translating gives CAISGVPSLGQETQYF.

This clonotype was found many times. This chain's CDR3 is CASSLGGGTEAFF. Written as DNA, the CDR3 is TGTGCCAGCAGCTTAGGAGGAGGCACTGAAGCTTTCTTT. The genes are TRBV7-9 and TRBJ1-1; D is unclear. Germline loops: CDR1 SEHNR, CDR2 FQNEAQ (reference sequence). Trimming pared 1 base from V and 4 bases from J, leaving 7 bases between. CDR3 length: 13 residues.